The 13 T cell receptor beta chains below all came from one sample that was sequenced in a study of shared clonotypes between healthy human individuals. Clones were read by immunoSEQ multiplex PCR, and TCRdb kept only the in-frame ones, dropping some. Of around 700,000 clones detected, around 73% appear once; the ten largest clones hold around 1.8%. The specimen sequenced was memory CD4+ T cells sorted from blood. Subset described: CD45RA-negative fraction. These receptor sequences come from a woman in her thirties in good health.

The chain carries TRBV5-5 and TRBJ1-4; D is uncertain. The CDR3 is 13 amino acids. Germline loops: CDR1 SGHKS, CDR2 YYEKEE (reference sequence). Trimming took 1 base from V and 5 from J, leaving 6 bases between them. The CDR3 is CASSLYSNEKLFF. The CDR3 nucleotides read TGTGCCAGCAGCTTGTACTCAAATGAAAAACTGTTTTTT.

This clone was found a few times. The chain joins TRBV18 to TRBJ2-3, with a weak D call TRBD2 (6 bases). V was pared by 3 bases and J by 0 bases, with 10 bases between. CDR1 is KGHSH and CDR2 is LQKENI in the germline V gene. The CDR3 length is 15 residues. The CDR3 spells CASSPNSGSTDTQYF. The CDR3 region has the DNA TGTGCCAGCTCACCGAATAGCGGAAGCACAGATACGCAGTATTTT.

The rearrangement joins TRBV4-1 to TRBJ2-5; 9 bases are a match to TRBD2. The V and J ends lost 1 base and 6 bases, in that order; junction bases with no gene match: 3. The germline CDR1 and CDR2 sequences are MGHRA and YSYEKL. The CDR3 length is 14 residues. DNA of the CDR3: TGCGCCAGCAGCCAAGGGCGGGAGGGACAGACCCAGTACTTC. Translating it yields CASSQGREGQTQYF.

The V call is TRBV5-1, the J call TRBJ1-4; D not certain. Trimming shortened V by 4 bases and J by 8 bases, and 15 bases separated the two germline ends. CDR1 is SGHRS, CDR2 YFSETQ, per germline. This CDR3 has 14 amino acids. The CDR3 protein is CASSPDGVAEKLFF. The CDR3 nucleotides are TGCGCCAGCAGCCCGGATGGGGTAGCCGAAAAACTGTTTTTT.

The chain recombines TRBV2 with TRBJ1-5; tentative D call: TRBD1 (5 bases). Between the trimmed V and J ends, which lost 8 bases and 7 bases, there was a span of 15 bases. The CDR3 length is 13 residues. The V gene's germline CDR1 is SNHLY and CDR2 FYNNEI. CDR3: CASGMGGGQPQHF. In DNA form, the CDR3 reads TGTGCCAGCGGAATGGGGGGAGGACAGCCCCAGCATTTT.

On this clone: Other DNA sequences of this sample code for an identical CDR3. The chain employs TRBV28 and TRBJ1-5; D call uncertain. Per germline, CDR1 MDHEN and CDR2 SYDVKM. The CDR3 contains 14 residues. V was shortened by 1 base and J by 1 base, with 5 bases between the two germline ends. DNA for the CDR3: TGTGCCAGCAGTTTATCCCTCAGCAATCAGCCCCAGCATTTT. Translated: CASSLSLSNQPQHF.

This chain uses TRBV5-6 with TRBJ1-1; D perhaps matches TRBD1 (6 bases). Germline V gives CDR1 SGHDT, CDR2 YYEEEE. Between the trimmed V and J ends, which lost 0 bases and 0 bases, there was a span of 9 bases. This CDR3 region has 15 residues. CDR3 loop: CASSLEGDMNTEAFF. CDR3 nucleotide sequence: TGTGCCAGCAGCTTGGAGGGGGACATGAACACTGAAGCTTTCTTT.

The sample holds one count of this clone. The V gene is TRBV28, the J gene TRBJ1-4; unclear D gene. This CDR3 spans 14 amino acids. V gave up 5 bases and J gave up 0 bases, with 7 bases separating them. Germline V gene sequence: CDR1 MDHEN, CDR2 SYDVKM. DNA for the CDR3: TGTGCCAGCAGTAGTGATGCAACTAATGAAAAACTGTTTTTT. Its translation: CASSSDATNEKLFF.

The chain employs TRBV5-6 and TRBJ2-5; no firm D call. The V gene lost 6 bases and the J gene lost 1 base, with 7 bases spanning the gap. The CDR3 consists of 12 residues. Germline values: CDR1 SGHDT, CDR2 YYEEEE. The CDR3 sequence: CASIGFQETQYF. The CDR3 DNA follows: TGTGCCAGCATCGGGTTCCAAGAGACCCAGTACTTC.

About this clone itself: Given a far larger clone just one base away, this is likely a sequencing read error. V and J are TRBV5-6 and TRBJ1-2; no clear D. The CDR3 has 13 residues. Germline CDR1 and CDR2: SGHDT and YYEEEE. The CDR3 region is CAGSSPGGYGYTF. Written as DNA, the CDR3 is TGTGCCGGCAGCTCCCCAGGAGGGTATGGCTACACCTTC.

This clone was counted a few times. The J gene is TRBJ1-3, the V gene TRBV2; a weak D match, TRBD1 (5 bases). The V and J ends lost 4 bases and 2 bases respectively, with 12 bases between them. CDR3 length: 15 amino acids. CDR1 SNHLY and CDR2 FYNNEI come from the germline V gene. CDR3 nucleotides: TGTGCCAGCAGTGGAGAGGGGAACGCTGGAAACACCATATATTTT. Protein sequence: CASSGEGNAGNTIYF.

This chain connects TRBV7-9 to TRBJ2-7; D possibly corresponds to TRBD2 (6 bases). The germline V and J ends were trimmed by 4 bases and 0 bases, with 10 bases remaining between them. CDR3 size: 14 residues. Germline assignment: CDR1 SEHNR and CDR2 FQNEAQ (reference sequence). Here the CDR3 reads CASSYGGDSYEQYF. Written as DNA, the CDR3 is TGTGCCAGCAGCTATGGCGGGGACTCCTACGAGCAGTACTTC.

This clone was seen more than once but under ten times. The chain is built from TRBV4-1 and TRBJ2-4; 14 bases map to TRBD2. Germline V lookup: CDR1 MGHRA, CDR2 YSYEKL. The CDR3 is 17 amino acids. V dropped 4 bases and J dropped 6; count of bases not matched to a gene: 8. The CDR3 nucleotides read TGCGCCAGCAGCCGGGGACTAGCGGGAGATTGGGGAAACATTCAGTACTTC. This sequence encodes CASSRGLAGDWGNIQYF.